The next 17 T cell receptor beta chains were all read from a single sample in a study of PD-1 blockade in classical Hodgkin lymphoma. After autologous stem cell transplantation all patients relapsed, and prior brentuximab vedotin exposure differed between cohorts. Only in-frame clones appear in the TCRdb table, and some are missing; sequencing was by immunoSEQ multiplex PCR. The sample lists approximately 14,000 clones, around 83% seen once, with approximately 25% in the top ten. The sample consisted of peripheral blood mononuclear cells (PBMCs), taken before the second cycle of nivolumab. All receptors derive from a human donor with classical Hodgkin lymphoma.

This clone was picked up one time. The chain has TRBV25-1 and TRBJ2-5, with 7 positions matching TRBD1. J was trimmed by 6 bases and V by 4 bases; bases with no gene match: 2. Germline V gene lookup returns CDR1 MGHDK and CDR2 SYGVNS. CDR3 length: 12 amino acids. CDR3 region: CASSGDSQTQYF. CDR3 bases: TGTGCCAGCAGTGGGGACAGTCAGACCCAGTACTTC.

This sequence joins TRBV7-6 and TRBJ2-1, with D tentatively TRBD2 (7 bases). Germline V gene lookup returns CDR1 SGHVS and CDR2 FNYEAQ. The CDR3 extends over 16 amino acids. V was shortened by 2 bases and J by 5 bases, with 16 bases between the two germline ends. In nucleotides, the CDR3 is TGTGCCAGCAGCTTAAGTTGGGGGGGGCAAGACAATGAGCAGTTCTTC. Translation gives CASSLSWGGQDNEQFF.

This chain joins TRBV4-3 and TRBJ1-1; D remains unclear. Germline V lookup: CDR1 LGHNA, CDR2 YSLEER. V shed 0 bases and J shed 7 bases, with 9 bases lying between them. CDR3 length: 13 amino acids. The CDR3 DNA reads TGCGCCAGCAGCCAAGAAGGCGGTAGTGAAGCTTTCTTT. This encodes CASSQEGGSEAFF.

The J gene is TRBJ2-4, the V gene TRBV23-1, with 13 bases identical to TRBD2. TRBV23-1 is an ORF; its function is uncertain. The CDR3 contains 20 residues. V lost 4 bases, J lost 0 bases, and 12 bases stayed unmatched. CDR3 bases: TGCGCCAGCAGTCCCCCGACTAGCGGGGGGCCACTCCTAGCCAAAAACATTCAGTACTTC. Translating gives CASSPPTSGGPLLAKNIQYF.

The genes are TRBV5-1 and TRBJ2-5, with TRBD2 identical over 9 bases. Looked up from germline, CDR1 is SGHRS and CDR2 is YFSETQ. The length of the CDR3 is 16 residues. V was pared by 0 bases and J by 4 bases, with 7 bases of the junction left unmatched. The CDR3 spells CASSLAYLAGRETQYF. Written as DNA, the CDR3 is TGCGCCAGCAGCTTGGCCTACCTAGCGGGGAGAGAGACCCAGTACTTC.

The rearrangement links TRBV7-2 to TRBJ1-1; maybe TRBD1 (5 bases). The CDR3 contains 13 residues. Germline V gene sequence: CDR1 SGHTA, CDR2 FQGNSA. V lost 3 bases and J lost 1, with 6 bases in between. CDR3 region: CASSFQGNTEAFF. The CDR3 nucleotides are TGTGCCAGCAGCTTTCAGGGGAACACTGAAGCTTTCTTT.

The chain recombines TRBV19 with TRBJ1-5; TRBD1 matches at 11 bases. The V gene's germline CDR1 is LNHDA and CDR2 SQIVND (reference sequence). V was clipped by 4 bases and J by 6 bases; unmatched bases: 14. The CDR3 is made up of 18 amino acids. The DNA for the CDR3 is TGTGCCAGTAGTACCCTCCGGGACAGGGGGGGCTTCGGTCAGCCCCAGCATTTT. Translation gives CASSTLRDRGGFGQPQHF.

This chain joins TRBV2 and TRBJ2-4, with D perhaps TRBD2 (7 bases). Per germline, CDR1 SNHLY and CDR2 FYNNEI. The CDR3 has 14 amino acids. V was pared by 4 bases and J by 7 bases, with 14 bases between. The CDR3 DNA reads TGTGCCAGCAGTGTGGCAGGGGAGGGCAACATTCAGTACTTC. Protein product: CASSVAGEGNIQYF. Complete variable domain (other parts from reference TRBV2 and TRBJ2-4): EPEVTQTPSHQVTQMGQEVILRCVPISNHLYFYWYRQILGQKVEFLVSFYNNEISEKSEIFDDQFSVERPDGSNFTLKIRSTKLEDSAMYFCASSVAGEGNIQYFGAGTRLSVL.

This clone was picked up one time. This chain uses TRBV9 with TRBJ2-1; 9 bases map to TRBD2. This CDR3 spans 15 amino acids. The trim removed 2 bases at V and 7 bases at J, leaving 7 bases unmatched. Germline V gene data show CDR1 as SGDLS and CDR2 as YYNGEE. This chain's CDR3 is CASSVGTSSENEQFF. DNA for the CDR3: TGTGCCAGCAGCGTCGGGACTAGCTCGGAAAATGAGCAGTTCTTC. The full variable domain, completed using reference TRBV9 and TRBJ2-1, is DSGVTQTPKHLITATGQRVTLRCSPRSGDLSVYWYQQSLDQGLQFLIQYYNGEERAKGNILERFSAQQFPDLHSELNLSSLELGDSALYFCASSVGTSSENEQFFGPGTRLTVL.

In its sample, this clone was seen once. The chain uses TRBV19 and TRBJ1-4; 7 bases match TRBD1. The CDR3 has 17 amino acids. The junction had 10 bases not matched to a gene; V was cut back by 6 bases and J by 0 bases. From germline, CDR1 is LNHDA and CDR2 SQIVND (reference sequence). The DNA of the CDR3 is TGTGCCAGTAGGCCCCGGGGACAGTGGGCAACTAATGAAAAACTGTTTTTT. Amino acids: CASRPRGQWATNEKLFF.

This clone was observed a single time. The chain is built from TRBV10-1 and TRBJ1-1; D remains ambiguous. Trimming cost V 6 bases and J 8 bases, with 16 bases left between them. The CDR3 is 13 residues long. Germline CDR1 is WNHNN and CDR2 is SYGVQD (reference sequence). The CDR3 spells CASSEGSVKEAFF. The CDR3, as DNA: TGCGCCAGCAGCGAGGGATCCGTTAAGGAAGCTTTCTTT.

This chain joins TRBV6-5 and TRBJ2-7; D might be TRBD1 or TRBD2, each matching 5 bases. V lost 4 bases, J lost 4 bases, and 20 bases lay in between. The CDR3 is 16 residues long. Germline-derived CDR1 and CDR2 are MNHEY and SVGAGI. CDR3 protein: CASSSSSPGPGYEQYF. The CDR3 DNA reads as TGTGCCAGCAGTTCCAGTAGTCCGGGACCAGGGTACGAGCAGTACTTC.

This sequence joins TRBV19 and TRBJ2-3; D may be TRBD1 (5 bases). The CDR3 runs 16 residues. V lost 0 bases, J lost 1 base, and 11 bases lay in between. Per germline, CDR1 LNHDA and CDR2 SQIVND (reference sequence). CDR3 nucleotides: TGTGCCAGTAGTATAGATCTGGCAGGGCGCACAGATACGCAGTATTTT. Translation: CASSIDLAGRTDTQYF.

V and J are TRBV19 and TRBJ2-2; D is ambiguous. Per the germline V gene, CDR1 is LNHDA and CDR2 is SQIVND (reference sequence). This CDR3 has 14 residues. Trimming removed 4 bases from V and 2 bases from J, with 8 bases in between. The CDR3 region is CASSTPGNTGELFF. The CDR3 DNA follows: TGTGCCAGTAGTACCCCGGGCAACACCGGGGAGCTGTTTTTT.

The V and J genes are TRBV5-1 and TRBJ1-2; D unclear. V was trimmed by 0 bases and J by 3 bases, leaving 9 bases between them. This CDR3 region has 14 residues. Germline V CDR1 and CDR2: SGHRS, YFSETQ. CDR3: CASSLDADYYGYTF. The CDR3 region has the DNA TGCGCCAGCAGCTTGGATGCAGACTACTATGGCTACACCTTC.

V usage is TRBV28 and J usage is TRBJ2-2; 9 nucleotides align to TRBD1. The CDR3 loop spans 16 amino acids. V was pared by 1 base and J by 2 bases, with 2 bases of the junction left unmatched. Germline CDR1 MDHEN, CDR2 SYDVKM. The CDR3 reads CASSLSGQGNTGELFF. CDR3 bases: TGTGCCAGCAGTTTATCGGGACAGGGAAACACCGGGGAGCTGTTTTTT.

J is TRBJ2-7 and V is TRBV5-1; TRBD2 might be the D (7 bases). V shed 0 bases and J shed 2 bases, with 15 bases lying between them. Germline V gene lookup returns CDR1 SGHRS and CDR2 YFSETQ. CDR3 size: 16 residues. This CDR3 is CASSLDRGASTYEQYF. The CDR3 region has the DNA TGCGCCAGCAGCTTGGACCGGGGGGCTTCAACCTACGAGCAGTACTTC.